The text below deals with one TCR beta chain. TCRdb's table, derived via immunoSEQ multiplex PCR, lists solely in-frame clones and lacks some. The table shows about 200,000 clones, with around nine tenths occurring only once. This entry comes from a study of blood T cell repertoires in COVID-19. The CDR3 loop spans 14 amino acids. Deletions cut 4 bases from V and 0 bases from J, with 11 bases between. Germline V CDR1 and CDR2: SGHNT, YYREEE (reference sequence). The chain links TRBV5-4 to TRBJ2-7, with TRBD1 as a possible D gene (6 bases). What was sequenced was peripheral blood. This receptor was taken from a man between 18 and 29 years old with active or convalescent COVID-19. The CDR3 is CASSPTGSSYEQYF. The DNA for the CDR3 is TGTGCCAGCAGCCCCACAGGGAGCTCCTACGAGCAGTACTTC.